The rows below give T cell receptor beta chains drawn from one sample of a study of cytomegalovirus exposure and HLA in healthy donors. This table comes from immunoSEQ multiplex PCR, and its TCRdb copy is limited to in-frame clones, with some not included. This repertoire comprises 95,000 to 150,000 clones; its ten largest clones make up roughly 1%. Input material: PBMCs. Source of these receptors: a man aged 18 to 29 in good health and CMV-seronegative. Both conserved end residues are part of each CDR3. D genes are given only for firm matches.

TRBV30,TRBJ1-2,.,12,TGTGCCTCATCCCGAGGGAACTATGGCTACACCTTC,CASSRGNYGYTF
TRBV6-5,TRBJ2-7,TRBD1,15,TGTGCCAGCAGTTACTCGACAGGGACAGCACGGGAGCAGTACTTC,CASSYSTGTAREQYF
TRBV29-1,TRBJ1-1,TRBD1,13,TGCAGCGTTGTCAGGGGGAAGGCCACTGAAGCTTTCTTT,CSVVRGKATEAFF
TRBV5-1,TRBJ2-3,.,15,TGCGCCAGCAGCTTGGTTAGGGGATTAGAAGATACGCAGTATTTT,CASSLVRGLEDTQYF
TRBV30,TRBJ2-3,TRBD2,15,TGTGCCTGGAGTCGACTAGCGGGGCTCACAGATACGCAGTATTTT,CAWSRLAGLTDTQYF
TRBV19,TRBJ1-2,.,13,TGTGCCAGTAGTACGAGGACAGATTATGGCTACACCTTC,CASSTRTDYGYTF
TRBV5-1,TRBJ1-1,.,14,TGCGCCAGCAGCCGGTTGGGGGCTACGACTGAAGCTTTCTTT,CASSRLGATTEAFF
TRBV7-8,TRBJ2-7,TRBD1,15,TGTGCCAGCAGCCACCGGGACAGGGAAACCTACGAGCAGTACTTC,CASSHRDRETYEQYF
TRBV6-5,TRBJ2-7,.,14,TGTGCCAGCAGTCCGGGACAATCGGGCTACGAGCAGTACTTC,CASSPGQSGYEQYF
TRBV7-9,TRBJ1-2,TRBD1,14,TGTGCCAGCAGCCCAGGGGGCTCTAACTATGGCTACACCTTC,CASSPGGSNYGYTF
TRBV5-1,TRBJ2-7,.,14,TGCGCCAGCAGCTTGAGGAGGGGATCCTACGAGCAGTACTTC,CASSLRRGSYEQYF
TRBV28,TRBJ1-6,.,17,TGTGCCAGCAGTCCCTTGGCCCCGAGCGGCTTTAATTCACCCCTCCACTTT,CASSPLAPSGFNSPLHF
TRBV11-3,TRBJ2-1,.,15,TGTGCCAGCAGCTTTAGCGGACACTCCTACAATGAGCAGTTCTTC,CASSFSGHSYNEQFF
TRBV5-6,TRBJ1-6,TRBD1,14,TGTGCCAGCAGCGGGGACAGGGCTAGTTCACCCCTCCACTTT,CASSGDRASSPLHF
TRBV29-1,TRBJ2-7,.,12,TGCAGCGCCTCCACGAGCTCCTACGAGCAGTACTTC,CSASTSSYEQYF